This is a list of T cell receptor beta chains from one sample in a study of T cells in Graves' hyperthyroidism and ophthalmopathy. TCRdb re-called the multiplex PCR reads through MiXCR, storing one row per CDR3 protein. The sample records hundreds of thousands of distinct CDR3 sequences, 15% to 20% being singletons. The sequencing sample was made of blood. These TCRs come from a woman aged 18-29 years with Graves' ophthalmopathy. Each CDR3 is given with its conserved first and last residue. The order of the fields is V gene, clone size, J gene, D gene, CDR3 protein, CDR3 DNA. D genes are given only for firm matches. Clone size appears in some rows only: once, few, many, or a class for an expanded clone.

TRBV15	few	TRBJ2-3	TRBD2	CATTESGASTDTQYF	TGTGCCACCACAGAAAGCGGGGCTAGCACAGATACGCAGTATTTT
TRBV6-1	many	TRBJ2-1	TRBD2	CASSIAGNNEQFF	TGTGCCAGCAGTATAGCGGGAAACAATGAGCAGTTCTTC
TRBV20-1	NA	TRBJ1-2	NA	CSASNRINYGYTF	TGCAGTGCTAGCAACAGAATAAACTATGGCTACACCTTC
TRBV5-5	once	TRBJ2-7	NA	CASSKGPGTGTYEQYF	TGTGCCAGCAGTAAGGGGCCCGGGACTGGGACCTACGAGCAGTACTTC
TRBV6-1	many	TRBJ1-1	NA	CASINRGSTEAFF	TGTGCCAGCATAAACCGGGGGAGCACTGAAGCTTTCTTT
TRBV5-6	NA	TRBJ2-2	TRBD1	CASSLRQGFGELFF	TGTGCCAGCAGCCTCCGACAGGGTTTCGGGGAGCTGTTTTTT
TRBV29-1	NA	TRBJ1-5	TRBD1	CSVATGGNQPQHF	TGCAGCGTTGCTACAGGGGGCAATCAGCCCCAGCATTTT
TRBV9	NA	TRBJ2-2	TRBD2	CASSLPERERTGELFF	TGTGCCAGCAGCTTACCTGAGCGGGAGAGGACCGGGGAGCTGTTTTTT
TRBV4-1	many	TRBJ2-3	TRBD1	CASSQGTGIADTQYF	TGCGCCAGCAGCCAAGGGACAGGGATAGCAGATACGCAGTATTTT
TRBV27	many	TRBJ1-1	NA	CASSPAARNTEAFF	TGTGCCAGCAGTCCAGCGGCGAGGAACACTGAAGCTTTCTTT
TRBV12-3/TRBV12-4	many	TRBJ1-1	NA	CASTTSAYTEAFF	TGTGCCAGCACAACCTCAGCTTACACTGAAGCTTTCTTT
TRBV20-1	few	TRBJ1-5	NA	CSARRQPDNQPQHF	TGCAGTGCTAGACGGCAGCCAGACAATCAGCCCCAGCATTTT
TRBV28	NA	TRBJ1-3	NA	CASSRSLQGAGNTIYF	TGTGCCAGCAGTCGTAGCCTACAGGGAGCTGGAAACACCATATATTTT
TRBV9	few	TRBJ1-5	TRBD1	CASSEGGTGGNQPQHF	TGTGCCAGCAGCGAAGGGGGGACAGGGGGCAATCAGCCCCAGCATTTT
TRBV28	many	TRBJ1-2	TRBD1	CASSPDRGGNYGYTF	TGTGCCAGCAGCCCTGACAGGGGAGGCAACTATGGCTACACCTTC
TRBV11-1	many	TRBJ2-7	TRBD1	CASSFGQEFYEQYF	TGTGCCAGCAGCTTCGGACAGGAATTTTACGAGCAGTACTTC
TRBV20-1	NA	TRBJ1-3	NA	CSLPSGNTIYF	TGCAGTTTACCCTCTGGAAACACCATATATTTT
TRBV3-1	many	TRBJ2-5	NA	CASSQNPGRQETQYF	TGTGCCAGCAGCCAAAATCCGGGACGCCAAGAGACCCAGTACTTC
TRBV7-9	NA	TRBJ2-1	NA	CASSSGFGGSEFF	TGTGCCAGCAGCTCCGGATTTGGCGGAAGTGAGTTCTTC
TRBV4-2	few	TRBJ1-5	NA	CASSQDGGTWVNQPQHF	TGTGCCAGCAGCCAAGATGGGGGCACCTGGGTCAATCAGCCCCAGCATTTT